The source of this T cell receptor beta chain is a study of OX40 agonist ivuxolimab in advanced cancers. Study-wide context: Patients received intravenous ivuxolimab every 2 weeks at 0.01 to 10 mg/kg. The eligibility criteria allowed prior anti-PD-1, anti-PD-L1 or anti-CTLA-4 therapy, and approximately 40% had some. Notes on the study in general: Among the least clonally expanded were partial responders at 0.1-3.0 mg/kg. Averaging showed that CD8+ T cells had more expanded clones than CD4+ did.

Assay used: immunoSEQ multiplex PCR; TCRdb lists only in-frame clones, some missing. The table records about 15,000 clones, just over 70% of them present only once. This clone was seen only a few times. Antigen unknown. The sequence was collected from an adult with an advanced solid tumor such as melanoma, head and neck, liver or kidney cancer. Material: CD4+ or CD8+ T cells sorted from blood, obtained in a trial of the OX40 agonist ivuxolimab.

CDR3: CASSLLGGAVGEKLFF. CDR3 nucleotide sequence: TGTGCCAGCAGCTTACTTGGGGGCGCCGTCGGTGAAAAACTGTTTTTT. The chain is built from TRBV7-8 and TRBJ1-4; maybe TRBD1 (6 bases). This CDR3 is built from 16 residues. Germline V gene lookup returns CDR1 SGHVS and CDR2 FQNEAQ. Trimming stripped 2 bases from V and 7 bases from J, with 17 bases between. Using reference TRBV7-8 and TRBJ1-4 for the parts outside the CDR3, the full variable domain is GAGVSQSPRYKVAKRGQDVALRCDPISGHVSLFWYQQALGQGPEFLTYFQNEAQLDKSGLPSDRFFAERPEGSVSTLKIQRTQQEDSAVYLCASSLLGGAVGEKLFFGSGTQLSVL.